The text below deals with one T cell receptor (beta chain). This entry comes from a study of T cells in Graves' hyperthyroidism and ophthalmopathy. Germline V gene sequence: CDR1 MNHNS, CDR2 SASEGT. The V end lost 6 bases, the J end lost 6 bases, and 17 bases lay between the germline ends. The CDR3 has 15 amino acids. From RNA transcripts, TCR beta CDR3 regions were amplified. The HTBI primer set drove a first-round RT-PCR of the TCR CDR3. One entry per CDR3 protein, called by TCRdb with MiXCR from the multiplex PCR reads. The sample yields about 480,000 distinct CDR3 sequences, around 24% seen once. The chain uses TRBV6-1 and TRBJ2-2; maybe TRBD1 (6 bases). This receptor was obtained from a woman between 25 and 40 years old with Graves' ophthalmopathy. Material for sequencing was blood. The CDR3 is CASRGAGEYSGELFF. For the CDR3, the DNA is TGTGCCAGCAGGGGGGCAGGGGAATATTCCGGGGAGCTGTTTTTT.